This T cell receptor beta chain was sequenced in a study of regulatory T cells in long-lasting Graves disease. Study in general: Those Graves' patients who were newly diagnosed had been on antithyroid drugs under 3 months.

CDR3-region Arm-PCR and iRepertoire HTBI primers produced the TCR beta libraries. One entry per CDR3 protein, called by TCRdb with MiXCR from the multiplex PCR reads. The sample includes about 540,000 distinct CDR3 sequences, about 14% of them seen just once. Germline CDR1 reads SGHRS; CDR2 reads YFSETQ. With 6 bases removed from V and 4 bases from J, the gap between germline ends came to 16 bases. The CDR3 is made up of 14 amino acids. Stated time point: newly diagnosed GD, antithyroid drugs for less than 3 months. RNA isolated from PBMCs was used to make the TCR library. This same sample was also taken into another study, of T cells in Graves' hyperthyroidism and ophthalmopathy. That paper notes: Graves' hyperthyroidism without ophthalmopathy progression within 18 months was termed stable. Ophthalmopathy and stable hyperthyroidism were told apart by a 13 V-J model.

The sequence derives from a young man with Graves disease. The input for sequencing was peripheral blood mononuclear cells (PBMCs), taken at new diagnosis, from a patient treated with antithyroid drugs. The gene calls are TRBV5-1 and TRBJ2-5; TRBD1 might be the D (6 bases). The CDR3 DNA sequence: TGCGCCAGCAACAGGGCGGTGTACGGAGAGACCCAGTACTTC. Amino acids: CASNRAVYGETQYF.